The entry below describes one T cell receptor beta chain. Sequencing of TCR beta was performed on blood CD8+ and CD4+ T cells. Patients with stable or active relapsing-remitting disease, all of them treatment-naive, made up the multiple sclerosis controls. FACS enriched CD8+ TEMRA cells, while bulk CD8+ and CD4+ were negatively isolated. The data stem from a study of CD8 T cells in Susac syndrome. Reverse transcription used about 0.45 to 1 ug RNA and random hexamers. TCRdb reprocessed the immunoSEQ multiplex PCR reads via MiXCR and lists one record per CDR3 protein. The data show approximately 53,000 distinct CDR3 sequences, around 93% seen once. The germline V gene encodes CDR1 MNHEY and CDR2 SMNVEV (reference sequence). The length of the CDR3 is 14 residues. Trimming removed 2 bases from V and 3 bases from J, with 11 bases in between.

Material for sequencing was CD8+ T cells from PBMCs. The chain uses TRBV27 and TRBJ2-7; TRBD1 might be the D (5 bases). This TCR was recovered from a human donor with multiple sclerosis. The CDR3 bases are TGTGCCAGCAGTTTAGCAGGGATCTTCTACGAGCAGTACTTC. Residues: CASSLAGIFYEQYF.